This TCR beta chain derives from a study of blood T cell repertoires in COVID-19 (dated by TCRdb to the early 2020s). For the study in its entirety: Collaborator samples came from the United States, Italy and Spain and covered acute and convalescent phases of COVID-19. The material from the prospective study consisted of cDNA or gDNA derived from T cells, B-cell-depleted T cells, or PBMCs. Deeply sampled blood TCRbeta repertoires from subjects exposed to, actively infected with, or recovered from COVID-19 were included in the dataset. The repertoires were made available in a free public database intended to serve as a resource for research on the immune response to SARS-CoV-2. Samples were obtained from the ongoing ImmuneRACE study (first 160 participants) and from some 1,200 subjects provided by 6 global collaborators. The sample metadata nearly always contained a de-identified subject ID, COVID-19 status, age in years and sex. Where available, HLA class I and class II types were taken from metadata supplied by the sample provider and were not determined by assay-based typing. Beyond this particular receptor, the publication reports: How much clinical and demographic metadata was included differed by source and by participant, and the metadata was provided uncurated.

Inclusive of the bounding cysteine and phenylalanine, the CDR3 is 13 residues long. Only the CDR3 portion is preserved as DNA: 39 bases, with reading frame beginning at the first base. Taken from the germline V gene (reference sequence), the CDR1 and CDR2 loops are LNHDA and SQIVND. Compared with germline, V lacks 3 bases and J lacks 6 bases; bases without a gene match: 3. Participants in the prospective study were enrolled through a virtual design, were aged about 18 to 100 years, and lived in under 25 United States geographic areas. In the prospective study, participants were assigned to cohorts based on the clinical history participants reported in a screening survey and a study questionnaire. ImmuneRACE Cohort 3 recovered participants were defined by two consecutive negative NP/OP PCR tests, healthcare professional clearance, or symptom resolution. In the prospective study, whole blood, serum and a nasopharyngeal or oropharyngeal swab were collected from each participant by mobile phlebotomists. Over a roughly 2-month period, participants in the prospective study had the option of providing additional blood draws and questionnaires. Before DNA extraction, blood samples from the prospective study were shipped at room temperature or frozen.

To note about this clone: The antigen it binds to is not known. There are no base qualities to consult, and no much larger clone falls within one base.

The immunoSEQ Assay, a bias-controlled multiplex PCR, was used to amplify TCRbeta CDR3 regions from genomic DNA. Per the original workflow: The number of nucleated cells in each sample was estimated by amplification of reference gene primers within the assay. To quantify the absolute abundance of each unique TCRbeta CDR3 rearrangement, sequence reads were collapsed and filtered. For each sample, productive Simpson clonality was calculated as the square root of Simpson's diversity index over productive rearrangements. The immuneACCESS repertoire file appears here via TCRdb, limited to in-frame rearrangements. These files lack a portion of the clones; in checked studies, under half of the deficit traces to unresolved V genes, and the cause of the others is not known. The V and J calls and the clone size are those of that table, but D and trimming were determined from the DNA. Counted in this sample were approximately 230,000 clones; around 84% of them appeared once. The top ten clones comprise about 1.7% of the sample.

The sequencing sample was made of PBMCs or T cells enriched from blood (not recorded which). This receptor was identified in a man aged 40-49 years who had recovered from COVID-19. The receptor chain draws on TRBV19 and TRBJ1-2, with TRBD1 identical over 8 junction bases. The DNA is as follows: TGTGCCAGTAGTATTGACAGGGGTGATGGCTACACCTTC. Its protein is CASSIDRGDGYTF.